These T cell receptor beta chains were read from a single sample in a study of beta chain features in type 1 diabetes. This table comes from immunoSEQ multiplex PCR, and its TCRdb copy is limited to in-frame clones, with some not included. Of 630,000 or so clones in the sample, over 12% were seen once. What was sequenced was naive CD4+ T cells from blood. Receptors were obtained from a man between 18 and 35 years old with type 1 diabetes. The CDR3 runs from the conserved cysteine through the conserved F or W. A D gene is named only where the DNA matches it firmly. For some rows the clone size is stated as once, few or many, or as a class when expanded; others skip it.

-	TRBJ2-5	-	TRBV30	TGTGCCTGGAACGGGGGCGAGACCCAGTACTTC	CAWNGGETQYF
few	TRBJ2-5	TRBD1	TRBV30	TGTGCCTGGAGTAGGGGGCGGGAAGAGACCCAGTACTTC	CAWSRGREETQYF
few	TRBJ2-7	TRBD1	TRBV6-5	TGTGCCAGCAGTTACTCTCCGGGACAGGGGTACGAGCAGTACTTC	CASSYSPGQGYEQYF
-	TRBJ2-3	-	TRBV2	TGTGCCGGAGGGACAACACGGGAGATAGATACGCAGTATTTT	CAGGTTREIDTQYF
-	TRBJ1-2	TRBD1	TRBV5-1	TGCGCCAGCAAGCTTGAGGCGACAGGGCAAGCGAGCTATGGCTACACCTTC	CASKLEATGQASYGYTF
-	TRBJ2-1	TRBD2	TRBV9	TGTGCCAGCAGCGGACTAGCGGGGGTCCACAATGAGCAGTTCTTC	CASSGLAGVHNEQFF
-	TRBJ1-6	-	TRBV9	TGTGCCAGCAGCTCCCGAGAAGGGAGAAATAATTCACCCCTCCACTTT	CASSSREGRNNSPLHF
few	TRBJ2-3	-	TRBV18	TGTGCCAGCTCACCACCAGAGATACCTGGGACAGATACGCAGTATTTT	CASSPPEIPGTDTQYF
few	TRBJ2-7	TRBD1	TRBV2	TGTGCCAGCCGAGGGACAGGGGGCTACGAGCAGTACTTC	CASRGTGGYEQYF
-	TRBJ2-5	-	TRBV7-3	TGTGCCAGCAGCCTGGGACCCATCGGGGAGACCCAGTACTTC	CASSLGPIGETQYF
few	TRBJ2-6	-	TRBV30	TGTGCCTGGCGCCTCTCTGGGGCCAACGTCCTGACTTTC	CAWRLSGANVLTF
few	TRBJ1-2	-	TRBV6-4	TGTGCCAGCAGTGAAACAGCCGATAACTATGGCTACACCTTC	CASSETADNYGYTF
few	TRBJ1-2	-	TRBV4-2	TGTGCCAGCAGCCAAGTGGGCACAGGGTCTGGCTATGGCTACACCTTC	CASSQVGTGSGYGYTF
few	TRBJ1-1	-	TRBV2	TGTGCCAGCAGTGAAAGTGGGACGCCGACTGAAGCTTTCTTT	CASSESGTPTEAFF
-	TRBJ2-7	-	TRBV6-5	TGTGCCAGCAGTCAACTCGGGAGCCCAACCTACGAGCAGTACTTC	CASSQLGSPTYEQYF